The 12 T cell receptor beta chains reported below all come from one sample, sequenced in a study of blood T cell repertoires in COVID-19. TCRdb's copy holds only in-frame clones and misses some; the assay was immunoSEQ multiplex PCR. In the table there are under 200,000 clones, roughly 84% of which are singletons. Sequenced material: peripheral blood. These receptors were taken from a woman aged 55-69 years with acute or convalescent COVID-19.

The chain combines TRBV19 with TRBJ2-1, with 10 bases fitting TRBD1. Germline CDR1 is LNHDA and CDR2 is SQIVND (reference sequence). The CDR3 sequence is 14 residues long. With 5 bases clipped from V and 7 bases from J, the junction kept 5 bases outside the gene matches. CDR3 region: CASSRDRGTNEQFF. CDR3 coding DNA: TGTGCCAGTAGTCGGGACAGGGGAACAAATGAGCAGTTCTTC.

CDR3 loop: CSASRTGNTEAFF. The CDR3 DNA reads TGCAGTGCTAGTCGGACAGGGAACACTGAAGCTTTCTTT. The V gene is TRBV20-1, the J gene TRBJ1-1, with 7 bases that match TRBD1. After removal of 3 bases from V and 1 base from J, the junction contained 2 bases not matched to a gene. The V gene's germline CDR1 is DFQATT and CDR2 SNEGSKA (reference sequence). CDR3 size: 13 residues.

The genes are TRBV9 and TRBJ2-1; 13 positions match TRBD2. The V gene end was trimmed by 4 bases and the J gene end by 0 bases; junction bases not matched to a gene: 7. Germline V gene lookup returns CDR1 SGDLS and CDR2 YYNGEE. The CDR3 covers 18 residues. The CDR3 reads CASSWTSGGTSSYNEQFF. CDR3 nucleotide sequence: TGTGCCAGCAGCTGGACTAGCGGGGGTACCAGCTCCTACAATGAGCAGTTCTTC.

The chain links TRBV6-5 to TRBJ1-3; a weak D match, TRBD1 (5 bases). Germline CDR1 reads MNHEY; CDR2 reads SVGAGI. Trimming shortened V by 6 bases and J by 0 bases, and 12 bases separated the two germline ends. The CDR3 is made up of 15 amino acids. The CDR3 sequence is CASRVRGGSGNTIYF. The CDR3 DNA is TGTGCCAGCAGAGTAAGGGGTGGCTCTGGAAACACCATATATTTT.

This clone was found once. This rearrangement joins TRBV7-9 to TRBJ2-5; 7 bases align to TRBD1. CDR1 and CDR2 (germline): SEHNR, FQNEAQ (reference sequence). CDR3 length equals 15 residues. V was pared by 0 bases and J by 2 bases, with 3 bases of the junction left unmatched. CDR3 amino acids: CASSLASGGQETQYF. The CDR3 DNA follows: TGTGCCAGCAGCTTAGCGTCAGGGGGTCAAGAGACCCAGTACTTC.

This chain connects TRBV28 to TRBJ2-3; 10 bases are a match to TRBD2. The V gene's germline CDR1 is MDHEN and CDR2 SYDVKM. This CDR3 has 15 residues. V shed 10 bases and J 6 bases; nucleotides not matched to a gene: 13. CDR3 bases: TGTGCCATCATCCCCTCCGGGACTAGCGCGGATACGCAGTATTTT. As protein: CAIIPSGTSADTQYF.

J is TRBJ2-1 and V is TRBV4-3, with 11 bases matching TRBD2. Germline V lookup: CDR1 LGHNA, CDR2 YSLEER. After removal of 3 bases from V and 5 bases from J, the junction contained 9 bases not matched to a gene. The CDR3 is 17 residues long. The CDR3 here is CASSQAFLAGGNNEQFF. The DNA of the CDR3 is TGCGCCAGCAGCCAGGCCTTTCTAGCGGGGGGTAACAATGAGCAGTTCTTC.

V and J are TRBV28 and TRBJ2-5, with a tentative D call TRBD2 (5 bases). Germline CDR1 and CDR2: MDHEN and SYDVKM. V lost 1 base and J lost 5, with 11 bases in between. The CDR3 spans 14 residues. The CDR3, as DNA: TGTGCCAGCAGTTTATCCGTCCCGGGGGAGACCCAGTACTTC. Its protein product is CASSLSVPGETQYF.

The chain couples TRBV6-1 to TRBJ1-2, with D possibly being TRBD1 (5 bases). This CDR3 has 16 residues. CDR1 is MNHNS, CDR2 SASEGT, per germline. Trimming removed 1 base at V and 2 bases at J, with 14 bases between. CDR3 DNA sequence: TGTGCCAGCAGTGAAGGGAGATGGACACTGAACTATGGCTACACCTTC. It codes for CASSEGRWTLNYGYTF.

The J gene is TRBJ1-2, the V gene TRBV28; 8 bases are a match to TRBD1. Germline CDR1 is MDHEN and CDR2 is SYDVKM. V lost 6 bases, J lost 8 bases, and 8 bases stayed unmatched. CDR3 length: 13 residues. The CDR3 loop reads CASSSRTGSGYTF. For the CDR3, the DNA is TGTGCCAGCAGCTCCCGGACAGGGAGCGGCTACACCTTC.

The V and J genes are TRBV7-9 and TRBJ2-1, with TRBD2 as a possible D gene (6 bases). CDR1 is SEHNR and CDR2 is FQNEAQ in the germline V gene (reference sequence). With 4 bases removed from V and 3 bases from J, the gap between germline ends came to 13 bases. The CDR3 extends over 15 amino acids. CDR3: CASSSIRDFYNEQFF. The CDR3 nucleotides are TGTGCCAGCAGCTCAATCCGGGACTTCTACAATGAGCAGTTCTTC.

The CDR3 region has the DNA TGTGCCAGCAGCTGGGACAGACTTCCTTCCTACAATGAGCAGTTCTTC. Protein sequence: CASSWDRLPSYNEQFF. The chain employs TRBV6-6 and TRBJ2-1; 7 bases are shared with TRBD1. The CDR3 has 16 residues. Germline V lookup: CDR1 MNHNY, CDR2 SVGAGI (reference sequence). The J segment lost 1 base and the V segment lost 6 bases, leaving 9 bases of the junction unmatched.